The 27 T cell receptor beta chains below come from one sample, sequenced in a study of T cell responses to AZD1222 COVID-19 vaccine (dated by TCRdb to the early 2020s). This specimen's time point label, interpreted: about 28 days (+/-7) after the second vaccine dose. Library preparation employed the immunoSEQ multiplex PCR assay. TCRdb provides this immuneACCESS table in a form limited to in-frame rearrangements. Some clones are lacking; in checked studies, under half of them reflect an unresolved V gene, and why the rest are absent is not known. The sample has 20,000 to 30,000 clones on record, roughly 88% of them singletons. Around 2.7% of the sample goes to the ten largest clones. The sample was peripheral blood, taken 28 days after the second AZD1222 dose. These receptors were collected from an adult who received the AZD1222 COVID-19 vaccine.

The CDR3 DNA reads TGTGCCAGCAGCCCCCAGGGTCATGGGACTGAAGCTTTCTTT. Translation gives CASSPQGHGTEAFF. The rearrangement uses TRBV7-3 and TRBJ1-1; TRBD1 is a possible D gene (5 bases). The CDR3 runs to 14 residues. V was shortened by 5 bases and J by 5 bases, with 15 bases between the two germline ends. Germline CDR1 SGHTA, CDR2 FQGTGA. The full variable domain, in which reference TRBV7-3 and TRBJ1-1 provide the parts outside the CDR3, is GAGVSQTPSNKVTEKGKYVELRCDPISGHTALYWYRQSLGQGPEFLIYFQGTGAADDSGLPNDRFFAVRPEGSVSTLKIQRTERGDSAVYLCASSPQGHGTEAFFGQGTRLTVV.

V and J are TRBV7-2 and TRBJ2-3; 7 positions match TRBD1. Germline loops: CDR1 SGHTA, CDR2 FQGNSA. V was pared by 5 bases and J by 1 base, with 6 bases of the junction left unmatched. This CDR3 spans 15 amino acids. CDR3 nucleotides: TGTGCCAGCAGCCGTACAGGGGTCCGCACAGATACGCAGTATTTT. Translated: CASSRTGVRTDTQYF.

The rearrangement uses TRBV19 and TRBJ1-2; 7 bases are shared with TRBD1. There are 14 residues in the CDR3. The germline gives CDR1 LNHDA, CDR2 SQIVND (reference sequence). V lost 2 bases to trimming and J lost 2 bases; unmatched junction nucleotides: 2. CDR3 nucleotide sequence: TGTGCCAGTAGTATACAGGGGGGGAACTATGGCTACACCTTC. Encoded protein: CASSIQGGNYGYTF.

This chain uses TRBV3-1 (or the pseudogene TRBV3-2) with TRBJ1-2; D is possibly TRBD1 (6 bases). This CDR3 comprises 14 residues. V lost 2 bases and J 6 bases, leaving 13 bases between the germline ends. From germline, CDR1 is LGHDT and CDR2 YNNKEL (reference sequence). The CDR3 is CASSQTGGGNGYTF. CDR3 bases: TGTGCCAGCAGCCAAACGGGAGGGGGAAATGGCTACACCTTC.

The J gene is TRBJ2-7, the V gene TRBV18; 9 bases match TRBD1. The CDR3 is made up of 15 amino acids. Germline V gene lookup returns CDR1 KGHSH and CDR2 LQKENI. J gave up 3 bases and V 2 bases, and 5 bases lay outside the gene matches. DNA of the CDR3: TGTGCCAGCTCACCATCCGGGACAGGGATCTACGAGCAGTACTTC. This translates into CASSPSGTGIYEQYF.

The genes are TRBV6-1 and TRBJ1-1; D gene ambiguous. The CDR3 has 15 amino acids. The V end lost 0 bases, the J end lost 5 bases, and 13 bases lay between the germline ends. CDR1 MNHNS and CDR2 SASEGT come from the germline V gene. The CDR3: CASSEAYGRWTEAFF. In nucleotides, the CDR3 is TGTGCCAGCAGTGAAGCATACGGTCGGTGGACTGAAGCTTTCTTT.

For the CDR3, the DNA is TGTGCCAGCATCTGGGGAGGAGCTGGCGACACTGAAGCTTTCTTT. It encodes CASIWGGAGDTEAFF. The chain joins TRBV7-9 to TRBJ1-1; D not resolved. Germline loops: CDR1 SEHNR, CDR2 FQNEAQ (reference sequence). V was clipped by 7 bases and J by 3 bases, with 18 bases between them. The CDR3 length is 15 residues.

Here the CDR3 reads CASSSWDGLPYEQYF. The CDR3 DNA follows: TGCGCCAGCAGCTCCTGGGACGGACTTCCCTACGAGCAGTACTTC. The rearrangement uses TRBV5-1 and TRBJ2-7; the D gene could be TRBD1 or TRBD2 (5 bases each). V was cut by 3 bases and J by 2 bases, with 15 bases left in between. Germline values: CDR1 SGHRS, CDR2 YFSETQ. This CDR3 has 15 residues. Combining the CDR3 with reference TRBV5-1 and TRBJ2-7 gives the whole variable domain KAGVTQTPRYLIKTRGQQVTLSCSPISGHRSVSWYQQTPGQGLQFLFEYFSETQRNKGNFPGRFSGRQFSNSRSEMNVSTLELGDSALYLCASSSWDGLPYEQYFGPGTRLTVT.

This chain joins TRBV6-5 and TRBJ2-7, with 9 bases fitting TRBD1. V trimming: 6 bases; J trimming: 3 bases; junction bases outside the gene matches: 3. CDR3 length: 13 residues. Germline CDR1 is MNHEY and CDR2 is SVGAGI. The CDR3 nucleotides read TGTGCCAGCAGGGACAGGGGAAACTACGAGCAGTACTTC. This translates into CASRDRGNYEQYF.

CDR3 nucleotides: TGTGCCACAGCCGGGACAGGGGGAAACACCATATATTTT. Amino acid sequence: CATAGTGGNTIYF. This sequence joins TRBV6-5 and TRBJ1-3, with 9 bases aligning to TRBD1. The V and J ends lost 10 bases and 4 bases, in that order; junction bases with no gene match: 5. Germline values: CDR1 MNHEY, CDR2 SVGAGI. The CDR3 has 13 residues.

The chain uses TRBV7-9 and TRBJ2-3; D possibly uses TRBD1 or TRBD2 (5 bases each). From germline, CDR1 is SEHNR and CDR2 FQNEAQ (reference sequence). The V and J ends lost 6 bases and 6 bases respectively, with 13 bases between them. The CDR3 length is 13 residues. In nucleotides, the CDR3 is TGTGCCAGCAGTTTGCCCGGGGCGGATACGCAGTATTTT. It yields the protein CASSLPGADTQYF.

The chain couples TRBV4-1 to TRBJ1-4; weak D call: TRBD1 (5 bases). The germline V gene encodes CDR1 MGHRA and CDR2 YSYEKL. CDR3 length: 16 amino acids. V gave up 0 bases and J gave up 4 bases, with 12 bases separating them. The CDR3 DNA follows: TGCGCCAGCAGCCAAGATCTTCAGGGAAGTAATGAAAAACTGTTTTTT. It specifies CASSQDLQGSNEKLFF.

The CDR3, as DNA: TGTGCCAGCTCACCTGCGGTGAACTATGGCTACACCTTC. Translated, it gives CASSPAVNYGYTF. The V call is TRBV18, the J call TRBJ1-2; D not certain. CDR1 is KGHSH, CDR2 LQKENI, per germline. The CDR3 contains 13 residues. Trimming removed 3 bases at V and 2 bases at J, with 7 bases between.

The V call is TRBV29-1, the J call TRBJ2-7; D remains unclear. Trimming stripped 2 bases from V and 4 bases from J, with 6 bases between. This CDR3 has 11 residues. The germline CDR1 and CDR2 sequences are SQVTM and ANQGSEA. This CDR3 reads CSVETDYEQYF. CDR3 coding DNA: TGCAGCGTTGAAACAGATTACGAGCAGTACTTC.

The CDR3 region has the DNA TGTGCCAGTAGTATAGCCTATGAGCAGTTCTTC. Translating gives CASSIAYEQFF. The rearrangement joins TRBV19 to TRBJ2-1; D not resolved. CDR3 size: 11 residues. Per the germline V gene, CDR1 is LNHDA and CDR2 is SQIVND (reference sequence). Trimming shortened V by 1 base and J by 8 bases, and 3 bases separated the two germline ends.

This clone was detected once. The chain couples TRBV19 to TRBJ1-4; D may be TRBD1 (5 bases). This CDR3 is 16 amino acids long. CDR1 and CDR2 from the germline V gene are LNHDA and SQIVND (reference sequence). Trimming left V 9 bases short and J 6 bases short, with 23 bases between. Here the CDR3 DNA reads TGTGCCAGAGGGCAGGGAATGGTTTCTTATGATGAAAAACTGTTTTTT. This translates into CARGQGMVSYDEKLFF. The full variable domain, in which reference TRBV19 and TRBJ1-4 provide the parts outside the CDR3, is DGGITQSPKYLFRKEGQNVTLSCEQNLNHDAMYWYRQDPGQGLRLIYYSQIVNDFQKGDIAEGYSVSREKKESFPLTVTSAQKNPTAFYLCARGQGMVSYDEKLFFGSGTQLSVL.

This clone was seen only once. V usage is TRBV10-3 and J usage is TRBJ1-1, with TRBD1 identical over 7 bases. Per the germline V gene, CDR1 is ENHRY and CDR2 is SYGVKD. The CDR3 has 16 amino acids. V trimming: 8 bases; J trimming: 0 bases; junction bases outside the gene matches: 12. The CDR3 region is CAIAFDRAGMNTEAFF. The CDR3 bases are TGTGCCATCGCCTTCGACAGGGCGGGGATGAACACTGAAGCTTTCTTT.

This chain uses TRBV6-5 with TRBJ2-1; D possibly corresponds to TRBD1 (6 bases). V dropped 0 bases and J dropped 7 bases, with 7 bases sitting between them. There are 13 residues in the CDR3. The germline gives CDR1 MNHEY, CDR2 SVGAGI. Here the CDR3 reads CASSYSRGNEQFF. The CDR3 bases are TGTGCCAGCAGTTACTCCAGGGGTAATGAGCAGTTCTTC.

The V and J genes are TRBV6-2 or TRBV6-3 and TRBJ1-1, with 11 bases lining up with TRBD1. Germline V CDR1 and CDR2: MNHEY, SVGEGT. V lost 6 bases and J lost 5; bases outside the gene matches: 8. The CDR3 consists of 15 residues. CDR3 sequence (DNA): TGTGCCAGCAGCCAGAGGACAGGGGGCTGGACTGAAGCTTTCTTT. Residues: CASSQRTGGWTEAFF.

This chain connects TRBV7-2 to TRBJ2-7; 8 positions match TRBD2. The CDR3 totals 17 residues. Germline assignment: CDR1 SGHTA and CDR2 FQGNSA. Germline trimming cut 5 bases from V and 3 bases from J; bases unmatched to any gene: 15. The CDR3 region is CASSPGGGGSKNYEQYF. The CDR3 DNA reads TGTGCCAGCAGCCCTGGGGGCGGGGGGAGCAAGAACTACGAGCAGTACTTC.

The V gene is TRBV6-1, the J gene TRBJ1-1; no clear D. The V end was cut by 2 bases, the J end by 1 base, with 5 bases between. The CDR3 has 13 amino acids. Germline CDR1 MNHNS, CDR2 SASEGT. DNA for the CDR3: TGTGCCAGCAGTGAATTCGAGAACACTGAAGCTTTCTTT. Protein product: CASSEFENTEAFF.

The chain is built from TRBV19 and TRBJ2-7; 7 nucleotides line up with TRBD2. V shed 4 bases, J shed 6 bases, and the junction held 3 bases outside the gene matches. The germline CDR1 and CDR2 sequences are LNHDA and SQIVND (reference sequence). CDR3 length: 12 amino acids. The CDR3 DNA follows: TGTGCCAGTAGTACAGCGGGGTCCGAGCAGTACTTC. The encoded protein is CASSTAGSEQYF.

The rearrangement uses TRBV7-2 and TRBJ2-7; 12 bases are a match to TRBD1. This CDR3 is 15 amino acids long. J lost 4 bases, V lost 4 bases, and 5 bases had no gene match. Germline values: CDR1 SGHTA, CDR2 FQGNSA. In DNA, the CDR3 is TGTGCCAGCAGCTCGGGACAGGGGGCGCGGTACGAGCAGTACTTC. It translates to CASSSGQGARYEQYF.

The rearrangement joins TRBV21-1 to TRBJ2-1. TRBV21-1 is annotated as a pseudogene. The CDR3 is made up of 10 amino acids. In DNA, the CDR3 is TGTGCCAGCAGCAAACCTGAGCAGTTCTTC. Protein product: CASSKPEQFF.

The chain carries TRBV5-4 and TRBJ1-6, with 11 bases lining up with TRBD1. V dropped 4 bases and J dropped 7; count of bases not matched to a gene: 7. This CDR3 has 16 residues. Germline CDR1 and CDR2: SGHNT and YYREEE (reference sequence). CDR3 amino acids: CASSTGQGATNSPLHF. The CDR3 bases are TGTGCCAGCAGCACCGGACAGGGGGCCACAAATTCACCCCTCCACTTT.

The rearrangement uses TRBV12-3 or TRBV12-4 and TRBJ1-1, with D perhaps matching TRBD1 (6 bases). V was trimmed by 1 base and J by 10 bases, leaving 7 bases between them. The CDR3 length is 11 residues. The CDR3 DNA is TGTGCCAGCAGTTTAGTAGGGGGAGCTTTCTTT. Its translation: CASSLVGGAFF.

This clone was detected once. The rearrangement links TRBV28 to TRBJ1-6, with D unresolved. CDR1 MDHEN and CDR2 SYDVKM come from the germline V gene. The CDR3 has 12 amino acids. V gave up 6 bases and J gave up 7 bases, with 7 bases separating them. The CDR3 DNA sequence: TGTGCCAGCAGGGTCTCGAATTCACCCCTCCACTTT. It yields the protein CASRVSNSPLHF. The variable domain in full, with the rest retrieved from reference TRBV28 and TRBJ1-6, is DVKVTQSSRYLVKRTGEKVFLECVQDMDHENMFWYRQDPGLGLRLIYFSYDVKMKEKGDIPEGYSVSREKKERFSLILESASTNQTSMYLCASRVSNSPLHFGNGTRLTVT.